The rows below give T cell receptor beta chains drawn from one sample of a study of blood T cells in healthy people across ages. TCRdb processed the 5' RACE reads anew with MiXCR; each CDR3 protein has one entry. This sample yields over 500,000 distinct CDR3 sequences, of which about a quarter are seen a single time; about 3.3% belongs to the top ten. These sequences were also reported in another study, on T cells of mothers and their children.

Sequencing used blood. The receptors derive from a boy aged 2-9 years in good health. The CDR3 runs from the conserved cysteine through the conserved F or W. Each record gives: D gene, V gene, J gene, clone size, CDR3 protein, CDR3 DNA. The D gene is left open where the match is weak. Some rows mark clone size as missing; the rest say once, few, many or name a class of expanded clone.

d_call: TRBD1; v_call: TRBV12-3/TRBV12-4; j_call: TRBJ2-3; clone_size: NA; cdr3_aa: CASSRRRGYPDTQYF; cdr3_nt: TGTGCCAGCTCACGCCGCAGGGGGTATCCAGATACGCAGTATTTT
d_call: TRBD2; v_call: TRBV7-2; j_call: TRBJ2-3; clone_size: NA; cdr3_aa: CASSLVAGFTDTQYF; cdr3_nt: TGTGCCAGCAGCTTAGTAGCGGGCTTCACAGATACGCAGTATTTT
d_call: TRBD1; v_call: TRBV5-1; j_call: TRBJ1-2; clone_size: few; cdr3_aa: CASSLGGTGTNYGYTF; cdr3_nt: TGCGCCAGCAGCTTGGGGGGGACAGGAACTAACTATGGCTACACCTTC
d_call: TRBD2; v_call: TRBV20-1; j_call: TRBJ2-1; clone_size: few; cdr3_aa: CSAAGWTSGYYNEQFF; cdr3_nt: TGCAGTGCTGCTGGTTGGACTAGCGGATACTACAATGAGCAGTTCTTC
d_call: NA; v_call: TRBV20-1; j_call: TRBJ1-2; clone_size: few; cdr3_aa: CSASPTYGYTF; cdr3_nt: TGCAGTGCTAGTCCCACCTATGGCTACACCTTC
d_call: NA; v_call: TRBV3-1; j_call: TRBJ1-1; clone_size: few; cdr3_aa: CASSHTGPGTEAFF; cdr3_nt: TGTGCCAGCAGCCACACGGGCCCGGGAACTGAAGCTTTCTTT
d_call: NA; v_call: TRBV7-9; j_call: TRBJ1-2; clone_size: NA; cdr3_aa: CASSFGTTRRDTYGYTF; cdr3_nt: TGTGCCAGCAGCTTCGGCACGACACGCAGGGACACCTATGGCTACACCTTC
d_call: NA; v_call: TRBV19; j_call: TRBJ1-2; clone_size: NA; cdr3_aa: CASSIGSAGEGYGYTF; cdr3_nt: TGTGCCAGTAGTATAGGATCGGCCGGGGAAGGCTATGGCTACACCTTC
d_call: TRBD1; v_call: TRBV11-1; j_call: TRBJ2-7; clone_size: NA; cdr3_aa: CASGQETGTYEQYF; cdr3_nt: TGTGCCAGCGGCCAGGAGACAGGGACCTACGAGCAGTACTTC
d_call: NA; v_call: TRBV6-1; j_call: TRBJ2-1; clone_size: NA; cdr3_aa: CASTTSWGIEQFF; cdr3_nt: TGTGCCAGTACCACCAGTTGGGGTATCGAGCAGTTCTTC
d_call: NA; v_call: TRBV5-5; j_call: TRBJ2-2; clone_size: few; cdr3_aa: CASSLSPGTGELFF; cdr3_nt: TGTGCCAGCAGCTTGTCCCCAGGCACCGGGGAGCTGTTTTTT
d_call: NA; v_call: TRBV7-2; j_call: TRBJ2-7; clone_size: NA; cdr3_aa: CASSSGYAYEQYF; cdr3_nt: TGTGCCAGCAGCTCTGGCTATGCCTACGAGCAGTACTTC
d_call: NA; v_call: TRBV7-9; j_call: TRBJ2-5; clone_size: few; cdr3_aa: CASSSGASTYQETQYF; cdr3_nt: TGTGCCAGCAGTTCAGGGGCTTCTACGTACCAAGAGACCCAGTACTTC
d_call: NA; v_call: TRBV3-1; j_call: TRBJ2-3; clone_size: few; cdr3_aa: CASSLNGDTQYF; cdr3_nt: TGTGCCAGCAGCCTCAATGGAGATACGCAGTATTTT
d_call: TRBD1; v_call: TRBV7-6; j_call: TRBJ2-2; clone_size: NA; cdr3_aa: CASSPQGRLDTGELFF; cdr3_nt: TGTGCCAGCAGCCCACAGGGGCGTCTTGACACCGGAGAGCTGTTTTTT
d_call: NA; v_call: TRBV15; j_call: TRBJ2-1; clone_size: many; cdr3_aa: CATSRGRGVNEQFF; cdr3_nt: TGTGCCACCAGCAGAGGAAGGGGGGTCAATGAGCAGTTCTTC
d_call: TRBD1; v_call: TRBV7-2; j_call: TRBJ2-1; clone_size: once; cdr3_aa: CASSLGGGATYNEQFF; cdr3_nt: TGTGCCAGCAGCTTAGGAGGGGGCGCCACCTACAATGAACAGTTCTTC
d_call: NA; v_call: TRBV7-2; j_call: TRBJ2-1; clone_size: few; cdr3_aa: CASSFRRRSYNEQFF; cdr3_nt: TGTGCCAGCAGCTTTCGCAGACGTTCCTACAATGAGCAGTTCTTC
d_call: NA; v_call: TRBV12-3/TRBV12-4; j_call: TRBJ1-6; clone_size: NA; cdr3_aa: CASSLASGYDNSPLHF; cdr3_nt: TGTGCCAGCAGTTTAGCTTCGGGGTACGATAATTCACCCCTCCACTTT
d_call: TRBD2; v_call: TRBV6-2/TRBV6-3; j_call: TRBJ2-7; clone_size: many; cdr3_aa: CASSPWTRTYEQYF; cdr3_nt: TGTGCCAGCAGTCCATGGACTAGAACCTACGAGCAGTACTTC
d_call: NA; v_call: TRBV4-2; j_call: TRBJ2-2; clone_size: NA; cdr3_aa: CASSQDGGYTGELFF; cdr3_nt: TGTGCCAGCAGCCAAGACGGGGGATACACCGGGGAGCTGTTTTTT
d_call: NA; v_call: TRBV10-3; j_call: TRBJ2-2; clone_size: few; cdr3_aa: CAIGPAPPTGELFF; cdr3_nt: TGTGCCATCGGACCAGCCCCCCCCACCGGGGAGCTGTTTTTT
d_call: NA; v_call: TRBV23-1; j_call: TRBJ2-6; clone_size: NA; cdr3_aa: CASSPVSSGANVLTF; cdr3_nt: TGCGCCAGCAGCCCAGTCAGCTCTGGGGCCAACGTCCTGACTTTC
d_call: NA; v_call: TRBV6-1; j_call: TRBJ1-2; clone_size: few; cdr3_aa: CASHLWDGANYGYTF; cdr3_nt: TGTGCCAGCCACCTTTGGGACGGCGCTAACTATGGCTACACCTTC